The clone carrying this T cell receptor beta chain was seen only once. These data originate in a study of blood T cell repertoires in COVID-19. About the study: Both acute and convalescent COVID-19 samples were obtained from the United States, Italy and Spain. PBMCs, B-cell-depleted T cells, or T cells provided the cDNA or gDNA that made up the material.

Sequencing used immunoSEQ multiplex PCR; TCRdb keeps in-frame clones, though not all of them. The sample records around 87,000 clones, roughly nine tenths being singletons. The CDR3 extends over 11 amino acids. In germline, CDR1 is LGHDT, CDR2 YNNKEL (reference sequence). V lost 2 bases to trimming and J lost 7 bases, with 5 bases between them. Sequencing was carried out using peripheral blood. The source is a man aged 50 to 60 with acute or convalescent COVID-19. The V gene is TRBV3-1 (or the pseudogene TRBV3-2), the J gene TRBJ1-2, with a tentative D call TRBD1 (5 bases). For the CDR3, the DNA is TGTGCCAGCAGCCAAAGGGGTGGCTACACCTTC. Translating it yields CASSQRGGYTF.